Described below is a single TCR beta chain sequence and its context. The data are from a study of blood T cell repertoires in COVID-19. The repertoire was sequenced with immunoSEQ multiplex PCR; TCRdb's copy has only in-frame clones and lacks some. The top ten hold about a tenth of the sample, which has around 130,000 clones, roughly four fifths seen once. With 5 bases removed from V and 3 bases from J, the gap between germline ends came to 17 bases. There are 15 residues in the CDR3. Germline CDR1 is SNHLY and CDR2 is FYNNEI. The genes are TRBV2 and TRBJ2-7, with D possibly matching TRBD1 (6 bases). The sequencing input was peripheral blood. The TCR originated in a human donor in a cohort sampled during active COVID-19. The CDR3 DNA sequence: TGTGCCAGCAGTAGACGGGGAATGGACAGCTACGAGCAGTACTTC. Translation gives CASSRRGMDSYEQYF.